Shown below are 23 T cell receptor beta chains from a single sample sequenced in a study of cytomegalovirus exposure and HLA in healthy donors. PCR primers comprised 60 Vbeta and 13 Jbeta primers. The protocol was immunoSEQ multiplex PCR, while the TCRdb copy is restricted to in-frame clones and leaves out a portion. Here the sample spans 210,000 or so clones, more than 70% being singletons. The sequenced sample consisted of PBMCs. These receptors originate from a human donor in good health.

CDR3 in DNA: TGCGCCAGCAGCCAAGACGGGAGTCCCTACGAGCAGTACTTC. This codes for CASSQDGSPYEQYF. The rearrangement links TRBV4-3 to TRBJ2-7; TRBD2 might be the D (6 bases). The germline V gene encodes CDR1 LGHNA and CDR2 YSLEER. V was pared by 0 bases and J by 2 bases, with 8 bases between. The CDR3 loop spans 14 amino acids.

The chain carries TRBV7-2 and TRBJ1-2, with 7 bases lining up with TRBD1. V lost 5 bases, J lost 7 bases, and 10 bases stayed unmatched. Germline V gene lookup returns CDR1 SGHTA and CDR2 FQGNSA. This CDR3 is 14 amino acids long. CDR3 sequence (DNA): TGTGCCAGCAGCAAAAATGCAGGGGGTGGTGGCTACACCTTC. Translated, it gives CASSKNAGGGGYTF.

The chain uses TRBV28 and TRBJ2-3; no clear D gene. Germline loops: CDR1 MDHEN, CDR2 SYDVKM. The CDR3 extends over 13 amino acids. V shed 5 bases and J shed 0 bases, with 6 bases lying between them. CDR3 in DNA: TGTGCCAGCAGTCAGATAAGCACAGATACGCAGTATTTT. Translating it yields CASSQISTDTQYF.

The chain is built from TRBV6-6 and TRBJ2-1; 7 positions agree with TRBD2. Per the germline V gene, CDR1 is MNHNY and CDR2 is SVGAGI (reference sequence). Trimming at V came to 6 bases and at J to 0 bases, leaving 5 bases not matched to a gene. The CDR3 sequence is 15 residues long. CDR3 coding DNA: TGTGCCAGCAGAGGGCTAGCGGACTCCTACAATGAGCAGTTCTTC. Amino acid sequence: CASRGLADSYNEQFF.

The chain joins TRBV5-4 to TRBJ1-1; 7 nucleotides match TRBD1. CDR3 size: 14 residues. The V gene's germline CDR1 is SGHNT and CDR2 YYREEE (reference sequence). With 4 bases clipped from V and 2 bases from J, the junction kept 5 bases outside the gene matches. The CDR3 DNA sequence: TGTGCCAGCAGCCGGGGACAGAAAAACACTGAAGCTTTCTTT. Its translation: CASSRGQKNTEAFF.

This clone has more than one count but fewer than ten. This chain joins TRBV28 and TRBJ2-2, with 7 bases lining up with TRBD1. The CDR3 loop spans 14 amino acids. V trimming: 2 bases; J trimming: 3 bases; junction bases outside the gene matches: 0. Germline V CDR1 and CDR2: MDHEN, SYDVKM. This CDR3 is CASSLTGDTGELFF. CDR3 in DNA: TGTGCCAGCAGTTTAACAGGGGACACCGGGGAGCTGTTTTTT.

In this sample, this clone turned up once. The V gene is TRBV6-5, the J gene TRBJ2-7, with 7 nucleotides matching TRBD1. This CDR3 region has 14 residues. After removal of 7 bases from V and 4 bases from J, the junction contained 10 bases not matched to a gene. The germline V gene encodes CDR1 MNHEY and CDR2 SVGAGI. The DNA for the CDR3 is TGTGCCAGCACCCACCCCCAACAGGGGTACGAGCAGTACTTC. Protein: CASTHPQQGYEQYF.

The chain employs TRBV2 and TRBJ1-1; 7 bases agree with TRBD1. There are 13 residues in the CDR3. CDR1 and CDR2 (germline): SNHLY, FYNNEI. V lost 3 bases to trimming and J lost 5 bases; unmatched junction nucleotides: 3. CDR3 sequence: CASSDRGRTEAFF. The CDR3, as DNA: TGTGCCAGCAGTGACAGGGGGAGAACTGAAGCTTTCTTT.

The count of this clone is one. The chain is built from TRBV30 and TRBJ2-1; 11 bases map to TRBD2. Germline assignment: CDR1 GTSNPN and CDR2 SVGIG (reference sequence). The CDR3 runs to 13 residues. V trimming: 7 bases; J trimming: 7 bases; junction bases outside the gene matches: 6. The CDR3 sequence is CALTSGTVNEQFF. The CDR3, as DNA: TGTGCCTTGACTAGCGGGACTGTTAATGAGCAGTTCTTC.

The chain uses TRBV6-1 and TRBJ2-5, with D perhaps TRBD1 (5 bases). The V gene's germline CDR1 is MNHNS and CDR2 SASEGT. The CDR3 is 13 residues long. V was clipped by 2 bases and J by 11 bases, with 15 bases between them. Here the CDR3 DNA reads TGTGCCAGCAGTGAACTTTTGGGGCTTGAGCAGTACTTC. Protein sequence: CASSELLGLEQYF.

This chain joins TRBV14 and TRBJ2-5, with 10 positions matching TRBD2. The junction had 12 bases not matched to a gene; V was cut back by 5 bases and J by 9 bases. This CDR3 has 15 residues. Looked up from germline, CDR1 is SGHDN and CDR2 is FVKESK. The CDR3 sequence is CASSSRWEREGPQYF. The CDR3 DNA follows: TGTGCCAGCAGCTCTCGCTGGGAGCGGGAGGGCCCCCAGTACTTC.

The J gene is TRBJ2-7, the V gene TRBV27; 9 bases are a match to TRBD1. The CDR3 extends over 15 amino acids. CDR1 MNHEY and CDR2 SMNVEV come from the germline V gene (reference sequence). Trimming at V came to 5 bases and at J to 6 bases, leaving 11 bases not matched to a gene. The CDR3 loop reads CASSLKQGARSEQYF. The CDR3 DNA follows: TGTGCCAGCAGTCTAAAACAGGGGGCGAGGTCCGAGCAGTACTTC.

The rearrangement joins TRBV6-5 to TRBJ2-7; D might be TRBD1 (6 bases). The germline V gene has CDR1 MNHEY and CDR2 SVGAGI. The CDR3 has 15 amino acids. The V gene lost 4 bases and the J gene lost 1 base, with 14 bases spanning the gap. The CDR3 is CASSSSNDRSYEQYF. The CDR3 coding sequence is TGTGCCAGCAGTTCCTCAAACGACAGGTCCTACGAGCAGTACTTC.

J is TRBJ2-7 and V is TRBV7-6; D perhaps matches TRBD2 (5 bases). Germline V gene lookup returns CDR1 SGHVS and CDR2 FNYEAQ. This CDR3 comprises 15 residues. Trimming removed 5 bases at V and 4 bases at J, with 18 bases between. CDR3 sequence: CASSPQTSVPYEQYF. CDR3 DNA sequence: TGTGCCAGCAGCCCGCAAACTAGTGTGCCATACGAGCAGTACTTC.

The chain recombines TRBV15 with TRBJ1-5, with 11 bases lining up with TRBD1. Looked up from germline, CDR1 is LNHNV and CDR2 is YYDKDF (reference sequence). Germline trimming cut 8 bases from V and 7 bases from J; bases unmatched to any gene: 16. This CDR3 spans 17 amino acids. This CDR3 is CATAFSGQGALEQPQHF. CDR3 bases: TGTGCCACCGCTTTTTCTGGACAGGGGGCGCTTGAACAGCCCCAGCATTTT.

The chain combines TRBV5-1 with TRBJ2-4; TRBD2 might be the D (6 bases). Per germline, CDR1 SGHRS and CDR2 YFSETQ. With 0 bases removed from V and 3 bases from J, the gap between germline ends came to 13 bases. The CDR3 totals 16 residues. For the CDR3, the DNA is TGCGCCAGCAGCTTGGACCGGGAGTCCGACAAAAACATTCAGTACTTC. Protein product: CASSLDRESDKNIQYF.

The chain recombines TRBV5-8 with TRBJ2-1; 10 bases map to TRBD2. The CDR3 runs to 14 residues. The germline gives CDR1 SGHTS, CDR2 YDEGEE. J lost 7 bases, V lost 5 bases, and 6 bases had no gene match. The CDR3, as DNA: TGTGCCAGCAGGGTAGCGGGAGGAAGGAATGAGCAGTTCTTC. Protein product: CASRVAGGRNEQFF.

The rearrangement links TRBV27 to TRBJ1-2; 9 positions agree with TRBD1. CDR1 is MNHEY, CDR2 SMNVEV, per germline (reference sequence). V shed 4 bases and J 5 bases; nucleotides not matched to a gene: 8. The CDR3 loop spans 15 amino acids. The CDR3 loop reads CASSSRDRALYGYTF. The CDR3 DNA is TGTGCCAGCAGTTCCCGGGACAGGGCCCTTTATGGCTACACCTTC.

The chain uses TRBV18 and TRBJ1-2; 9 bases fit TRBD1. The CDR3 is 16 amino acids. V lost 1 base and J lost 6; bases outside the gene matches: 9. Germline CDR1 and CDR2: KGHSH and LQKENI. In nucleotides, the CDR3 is TGTGCCAGCTCACCACGCGGTTTACAGGGGGCGGATGGCTACACCTTC. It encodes CASSPRGLQGADGYTF.

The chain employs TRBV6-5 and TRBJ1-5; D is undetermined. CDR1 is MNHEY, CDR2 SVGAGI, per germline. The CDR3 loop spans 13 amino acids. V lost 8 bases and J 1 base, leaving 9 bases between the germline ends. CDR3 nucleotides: TGTGCCAGCCGGGGAGGCAGCAATCAGCCCCAGCATTTT. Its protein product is CASRGGSNQPQHF.

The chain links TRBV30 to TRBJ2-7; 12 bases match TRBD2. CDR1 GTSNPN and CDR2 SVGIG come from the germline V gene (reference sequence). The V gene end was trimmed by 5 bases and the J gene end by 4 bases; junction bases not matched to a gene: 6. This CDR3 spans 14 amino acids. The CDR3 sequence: CAWATSGSWYEQYF. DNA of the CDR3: TGTGCCTGGGCGACTAGCGGGAGTTGGTACGAGCAGTACTTC.

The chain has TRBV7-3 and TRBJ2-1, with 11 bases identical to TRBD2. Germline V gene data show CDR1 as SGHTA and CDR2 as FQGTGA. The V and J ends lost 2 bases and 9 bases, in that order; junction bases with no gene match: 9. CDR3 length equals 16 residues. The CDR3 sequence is CASSLLPLAGATEQFF. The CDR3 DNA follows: TGTGCCAGCAGCTTACTTCCACTAGCGGGAGCTACTGAGCAGTTCTTC.

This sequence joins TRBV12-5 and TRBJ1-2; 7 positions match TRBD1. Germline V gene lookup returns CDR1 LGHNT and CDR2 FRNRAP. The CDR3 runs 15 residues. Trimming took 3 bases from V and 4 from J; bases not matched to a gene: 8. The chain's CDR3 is CASGLNRGAIYGYTF. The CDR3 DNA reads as TGTGCTAGTGGTTTAAACAGGGGCGCCATCTATGGCTACACCTTC.